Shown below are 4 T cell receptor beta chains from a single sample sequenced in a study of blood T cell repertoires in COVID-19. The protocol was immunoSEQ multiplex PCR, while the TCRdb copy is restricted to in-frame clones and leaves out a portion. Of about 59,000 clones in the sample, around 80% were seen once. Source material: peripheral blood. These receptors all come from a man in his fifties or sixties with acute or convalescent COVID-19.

The CDR3 DNA reads TGTGCCAGCGGTAGGACAGGAGCTGAAGCTTTCTTT. Protein product: CASGRTGAEAFF. The genes are TRBV3-1 (or the pseudogene TRBV3-2) and TRBJ1-1; 7 bases are a match to TRBD1. V shed 8 bases, J shed 6 bases, and the junction held 6 bases outside the gene matches. In germline, CDR1 is LGHDT, CDR2 YNNKEL (reference sequence). The CDR3 spans 12 residues.

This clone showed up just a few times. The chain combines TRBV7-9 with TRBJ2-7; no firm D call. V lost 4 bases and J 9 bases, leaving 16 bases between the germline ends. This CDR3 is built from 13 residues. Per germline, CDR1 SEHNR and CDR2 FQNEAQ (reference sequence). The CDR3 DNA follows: TGTGCCAGCAGCTCCGCGAGAGGTTCAGCGCAGTACTTC. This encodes CASSSARGSAQYF.

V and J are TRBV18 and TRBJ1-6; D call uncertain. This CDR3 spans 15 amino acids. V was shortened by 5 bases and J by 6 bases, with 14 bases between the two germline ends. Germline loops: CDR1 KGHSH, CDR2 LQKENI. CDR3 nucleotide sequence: TGTGCCAGCTCATTGGGCGGGAACGGTAATTCACCCCTCCACTTT. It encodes CASSLGGNGNSPLHF.

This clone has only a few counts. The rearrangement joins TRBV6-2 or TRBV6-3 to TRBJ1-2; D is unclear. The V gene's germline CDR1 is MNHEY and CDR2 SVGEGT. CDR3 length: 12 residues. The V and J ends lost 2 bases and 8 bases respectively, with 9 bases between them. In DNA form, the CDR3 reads TGTGCCAGCAGTTACATGGGCTACGGCTACACCTTC. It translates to CASSYMGYGYTF.